This T cell receptor (beta chain) came from a study of control samples from healthy donors and cancer patients. Germline lookup yields CDR1 SGHDT and CDR2 YYEEEE. The length of the CDR3 is 17 residues. The J segment lost 10 bases and the V segment lost 3 bases, leaving 18 bases of the junction unmatched. The method was immunoSEQ multiplex PCR; TCRdb's version includes in-frame clones alone and lacks a portion of them. The table shows around 64,000 clones, with about 92% occurring only once. This clonotype was sampled from a man in his sixties with colorectal cancer. Sequencing input: PBMCs. V and J are TRBV5-6 and TRBJ1-5; 8 bases are shared with TRBD1. The CDR3 bases are TGTGCCAGCAGCTCTGGAGGTGCAGGACAGGGTCCTAGACCCCAGCATTTT. Its translation: CASSSGGAGQGPRPQHF. The whole variable domain, remainder taken from reference TRBV5-6 and TRBJ1-5, is DAGVTQSPTHLIKTRGQQVTLRCSPKSGHDTVSWYQQALGQGPQFIFQYYEEEERQRGNFPDRFSGHQFPNYSSELNVNALLLGDSALYLCASSSGGAGQGPRPQHFGDGTRLSIL.